This paragraph reports one TCR beta chain. Some clones are missing from TCRdb's copy, which holds only in-frame ones; the method was immunoSEQ multiplex PCR. The repertoire holds over 200,000 clones, with just under 85% as singletons. The data belong to a study of blood T cell repertoires in COVID-19. This TCR was sampled from a man aged 35 to 55 who had recovered from COVID-19. Specimen: PBMCs or T cells enriched from blood (not recorded which).

As DNA, the CDR3 is TGTGCCAGCAGCTCGACTCAGAGTGGTAGCTATGGCTACACCTTC. It translates to CASSSTQSGSYGYTF. The chain combines TRBV7-2 with TRBJ1-2; D remains unclear. The germline gives CDR1 SGHTA, CDR2 FQGNSA. CDR3 length: 15 residues. V lost 4 bases, J lost 4 bases, and 16 bases lay in between.